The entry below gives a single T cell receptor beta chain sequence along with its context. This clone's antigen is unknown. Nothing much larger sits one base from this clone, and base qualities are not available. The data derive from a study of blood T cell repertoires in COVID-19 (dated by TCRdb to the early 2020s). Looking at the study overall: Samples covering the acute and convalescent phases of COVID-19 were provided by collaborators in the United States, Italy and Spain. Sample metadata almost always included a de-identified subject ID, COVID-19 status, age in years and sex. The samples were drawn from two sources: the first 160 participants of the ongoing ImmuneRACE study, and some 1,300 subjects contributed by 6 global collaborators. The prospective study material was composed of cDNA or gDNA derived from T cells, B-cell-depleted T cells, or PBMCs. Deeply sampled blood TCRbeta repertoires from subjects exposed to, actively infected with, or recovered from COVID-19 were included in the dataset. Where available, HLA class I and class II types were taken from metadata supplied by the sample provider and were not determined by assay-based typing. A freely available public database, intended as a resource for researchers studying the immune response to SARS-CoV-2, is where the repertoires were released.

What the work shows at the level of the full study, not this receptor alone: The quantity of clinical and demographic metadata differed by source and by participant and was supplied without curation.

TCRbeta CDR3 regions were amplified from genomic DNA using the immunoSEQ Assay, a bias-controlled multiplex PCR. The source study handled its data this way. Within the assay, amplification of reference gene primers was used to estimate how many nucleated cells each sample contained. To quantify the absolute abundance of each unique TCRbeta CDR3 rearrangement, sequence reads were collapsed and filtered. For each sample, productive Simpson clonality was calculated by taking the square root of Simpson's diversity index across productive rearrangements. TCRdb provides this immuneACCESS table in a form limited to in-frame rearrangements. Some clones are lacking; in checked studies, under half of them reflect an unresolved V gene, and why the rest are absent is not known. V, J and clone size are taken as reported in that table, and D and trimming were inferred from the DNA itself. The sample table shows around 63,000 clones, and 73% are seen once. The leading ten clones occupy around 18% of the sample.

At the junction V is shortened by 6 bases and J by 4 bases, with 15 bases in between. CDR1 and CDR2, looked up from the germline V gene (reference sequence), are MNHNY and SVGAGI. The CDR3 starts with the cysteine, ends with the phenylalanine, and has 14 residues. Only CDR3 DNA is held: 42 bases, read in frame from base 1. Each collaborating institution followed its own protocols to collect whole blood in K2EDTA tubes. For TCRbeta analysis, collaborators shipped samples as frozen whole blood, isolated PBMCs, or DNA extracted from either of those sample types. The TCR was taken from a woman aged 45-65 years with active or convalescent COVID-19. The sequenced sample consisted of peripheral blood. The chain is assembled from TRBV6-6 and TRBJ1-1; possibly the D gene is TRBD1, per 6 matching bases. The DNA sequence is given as TGTGCCAGCAGGGGACATCGACTGATCACTGAAGCTTTCTTT. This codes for CASRGHRLITEAFF.